A selection of T cell receptor beta chains follows, all from one sample in a study of T-cell memory formation after mild COVID-19. TCRdb reprocessed the 5' RACE reads via MiXCR and lists one record per CDR3 protein. The sample contains 200,000 to 250,000 distinct CDR3 sequences, 15% to 20% of which appear only once. Sequencing was done on a sample of PBMCs or a T cell subset sorted from them (not recorded which). The receptor set was obtained from a man younger than 35 who had mild COVID-19 (a few samples of this study predate the infection). Cell type and time point are not known. The conserved cysteine and the conserved F or W are not part of the CDR3 here. The D gene is left open where the match is weak. Expanded clones are given a class, and other clones once, few, many or no size at all.

d_call | clone_size | v_call | cdr3_aa
- | - | TRBV6-2/TRBV6-3 | ASMHGMNTEAF
TRBD1 | - | TRBV4-3 | ASSPTPDRGETQY
- | few | TRBV6-5 | ASSYNQGNQETQY
- | - | TRBV7-8 | ASSSNDYYEQY
- | - | TRBV6-5 | ASKGEYTIY
- | few | TRBV7-2 | ASSLMAYSGNTIY
- | few | TRBV10-3 | ATGAREETQY
- | - | TRBV6-2/TRBV6-3 | ASRIAATDTQY
- | - | TRBV5-1 | ASSLEGGPETQY
- | once | TRBV7-8 | ASSKRRESTEKLF
TRBD1 | few | TRBV20-1 | SARDRQGAEGYT
- | few | TRBV7-2 | ASTSTGPNQPQH
- | few | TRBV18 | ASSQGLNQPQH
TRBD1 | - | TRBV30 | AWRDRGLREQY
- | - | TRBV4-3 | ASSQDVRAGQNSPLH
- | many | TRBV7-7 | ASSLDSNTEAF
- | - | TRBV5-1 | ASSMTGNSPLH
- | few | TRBV20-1 | SARAMGSDTEAF
TRBD1 | - | TRBV7-3 | ASSLRGTVNTEAF
- | - | TRBV7-2 | ASTSYEGGELF
- | many | TRBV30 | AWEISGTQY
TRBD2 | - | TRBV12-3/TRBV12-4 | ASRKAGVYEQY
- | - | TRBV5-1 | ASSLEGATNEKLF
- | few | TRBV4-3 | ASSPSRGGLNTGELF
TRBD1 | - | TRBV7-2 | ASSFPGTGENYGYT
- | - | TRBV29-1 | SVGLHTDTQY
- | few | TRBV2 | AGTPAEWRDTQY
- | many | TRBV5-1 | ASSALADELF
- | many | TRBV23-1 | ASRTGLPQETQY
TRBD1 | few | TRBV14 | ASSQGRGGAETQY
- | few | TRBV20-1 | SARRGGNTIY
- | - | TRBV20-1 | SAKAGNWGQPQH
- | - | TRBV6-6 | ASSYSRGADTQY
TRBD2 | few | TRBV6-2/TRBV6-3 | ASSTGTNTDTQY
TRBD2 | few | TRBV7-2 | ASSRSLAGLVHFHEQF
- | many | TRBV4-2 | ASSQDWLSDTQY
- | - | TRBV2 | ASLLSMNTEAF
- | - | TRBV20-1 | SAREEGPYIQY
- | once | TRBV10-3 | AAGGREDQPQH
TRBD1 | - | TRBV10-3 | AISGTGLSYEQY
- | - | TRBV29-1 | SVGRPLTDTQY
- | - | TRBV20-1 | SGTPVRGENSPLH
TRBD2 | - | TRBV29-1 | SVEVASGGPGGQY
- | few | TRBV5-1 | ASSLRGGQGVRGSPLH